Here is one T cell receptor beta chain with its context. Its specificity is not known. These data originate in a study of identical twins. Study-wide results and limits: Out-of-frame alpha sequences common to twins exhibited a surplus of low generation probability.

The germline V gene has CDR1 SGHRS and CDR2 YFSETQ. The CDR3 spans 13 residues. V trimming: 3 bases; J trimming: 0 bases; junction bases outside the gene matches: 0. Through template switching, a universal primer site was introduced, and the cDNA contained unique molecular identifiers. TCRdb re-derived calls from the 5' RACE reads in MiXCR, one entry per CDR3 protein. The sample includes some 560,000 distinct CDR3 sequences, 9% to 10% of them seen just once. The sample was also reused in another study, on yellow fever vaccine responses in identical twins.

Material for sequencing was PBMCs. The rearrangement links TRBV5-1 to TRBJ2-7; 7 bases are a match to TRBD2. This TCR was sampled from a young woman in good health. CDR3 nucleotides: TGCGCCAGCAGCTGGGACTACTCCTACGAGCAGTACTTC. This translates into CASSWDYSYEQYF.